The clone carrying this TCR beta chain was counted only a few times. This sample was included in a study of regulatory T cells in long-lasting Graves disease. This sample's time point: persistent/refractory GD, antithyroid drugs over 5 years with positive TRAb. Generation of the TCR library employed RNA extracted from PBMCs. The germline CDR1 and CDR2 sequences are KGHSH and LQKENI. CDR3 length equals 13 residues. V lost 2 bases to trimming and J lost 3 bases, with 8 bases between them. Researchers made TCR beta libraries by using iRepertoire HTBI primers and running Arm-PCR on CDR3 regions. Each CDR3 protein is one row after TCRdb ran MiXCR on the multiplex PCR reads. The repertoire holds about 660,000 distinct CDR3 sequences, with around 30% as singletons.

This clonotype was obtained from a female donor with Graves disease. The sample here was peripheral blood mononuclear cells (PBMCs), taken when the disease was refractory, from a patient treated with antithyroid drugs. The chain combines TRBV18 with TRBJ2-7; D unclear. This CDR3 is CASSPGPDYEQYF. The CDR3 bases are TGTGCCAGCTCACCAGGGCCGGACTACGAGCAGTACTTC.